The 27 T cell receptor beta chains listed next were all sequenced from one sample in a study of CD8 T cells in ankylosing spondylitis. Study findings and constraints: Seemingly characteristic of ankylosing spondylitis blood was a TCR beta motif consisting of several highly homologous variants.

These receptors have no identified antigens. TCRdb analysed the 5' RACE reads with MiXCR anew, one entry per CDR3 protein. The sample includes 500,000 to 550,000 distinct CDR3 sequences, 9.5% to 15% of them seen just once. Sample: blood, either unsorted or a sorted T cell fraction (not recorded which). The source of these receptors is a male donor with ankylosing spondylitis.

This clonotype appeared many times. The J gene is TRBJ2-7, the V gene TRBV5-5; D call uncertain. The ends were cut back, 1 base at V and 5 bases at J, with 10 bases in the middle. CDR3 length: 13 amino acids. Germline CDR1 reads SGHKS; CDR2 reads YYEKEE (reference sequence). This CDR3 is CASSLPGSHEQYF. The CDR3 DNA sequence: TGTGCCAGCAGCTTGCCGGGTAGCCACGAGCAGTACTTC.

V and J are TRBV11-2 and TRBJ2-5, with D perhaps TRBD1 (7 bases). From germline, CDR1 is SGHAT and CDR2 FQNNGV. With 3 bases removed from V and 5 bases from J, the gap between germline ends came to 13 bases. The CDR3 covers 14 residues. This CDR3 is CASSFTGEVETQYF. The CDR3 coding sequence is TGTGCCAGCAGCTTTACAGGGGAGGTGGAGACCCAGTACTTC.

V and J are TRBV5-6 and TRBJ2-3, with 8 bases identical to TRBD1. The CDR3 covers 16 residues. Germline V CDR1 and CDR2: SGHDT, YYEEEE. Losses at the gene ends were 4 bases for V and 2 bases for J; bases not matched to a gene: 9. CDR3 sequence: CASSGADRADTDTQYF. The CDR3 DNA reads TGTGCCAGCAGCGGGGCGGACAGGGCTGACACAGATACGCAGTATTTT.

This sequence joins TRBV5-1 and TRBJ1-1, with 8 bases identical to TRBD1. CDR1 is SGHRS, CDR2 YFSETQ, per germline. The CDR3 is 15 residues long. V dropped 0 bases and J dropped 3; count of bases not matched to a gene: 4. The CDR3 loop reads CASSLGQGRYTEAFF. In nucleotides, the CDR3 is TGCGCCAGCAGCTTGGGACAGGGGCGTTACACTGAAGCTTTCTTT.

This clonotype was picked up a small number of times. This chain joins TRBV5-1 and TRBJ2-1; D is unclear. CDR3 length: 12 residues. V lost 3 bases, J lost 5 bases, and 6 bases lay in between. Germline V gives CDR1 SGHRS, CDR2 YFSETQ. The CDR3 DNA follows: TGCGCCAGCAGCTACTACGACAATGAGCAGTTCTTC. Encoded protein: CASSYYDNEQFF.

The chain uses TRBV5-6 and TRBJ2-2; D is undetermined. The CDR3 is 14 amino acids. Germline values: CDR1 SGHDT, CDR2 YYEEEE. The V and J ends lost 1 base and 6 bases respectively, with 10 bases between them. CDR3 bases: TGTGCCAGCAGCTTGATCTCGGGCCCCGGGGAGCTGTTTTTT. Its translation is CASSLISGPGELFF.

At least ten counts were recorded for this clonotype. The chain uses TRBV20-1 and TRBJ2-3; D is undetermined. V lost 3 bases and J lost 4, with 5 bases in between. Germline V gives CDR1 DFQATT, CDR2 SNEGSKA (reference sequence). The CDR3 sequence is 11 residues long. The CDR3 protein is CSASWADTQYF. The DNA for the CDR3 is TGCAGTGCTAGTTGGGCAGATACGCAGTATTTT.

The chain employs TRBV29-1 and TRBJ2-2, with D possibly being TRBD2 (6 bases). V lost 4 bases and J lost 2, with 8 bases in between. The CDR3 length is 13 residues. CDR1 and CDR2 (germline): SQVTM, ANQGSEA. CDR3 amino acids: CSVGDLNTGELFF. CDR3 DNA sequence: TGCAGCGTTGGGGACTTAAACACCGGGGAGCTGTTTTTT.

The rearrangement joins TRBV4-2 to TRBJ1-2, with D possibly being TRBD1 (6 bases). The CDR3 loop spans 15 amino acids. CDR1 is LGHNA, CDR2 YNFKEQ, per germline. Trimming removed 0 bases at V and 5 bases at J, with 13 bases between. The CDR3 spells CASSQDPGADYGYTF. DNA for the CDR3: TGTGCCAGCAGCCAAGATCCGGGGGCGGATTATGGCTACACCTTC.

This clonotype was counted between two and nine times. The J gene is TRBJ1-3, the V gene TRBV20-1, with TRBD1 identical over 7 bases. The germline V gene encodes CDR1 DFQATT and CDR2 SNEGSKA (reference sequence). Trimming took 5 bases from V and 3 from J; bases not matched to a gene: 13. The CDR3 has 16 residues. The CDR3 DNA follows: TGCAGTGCTGGCCGGAACAGGGGAGGATTTGGAAACACCATATATTTT. Its protein product is CSAGRNRGGFGNTIYF.

The genes are TRBV10-3 and TRBJ1-5; 7 nucleotides match TRBD1. There are 13 residues in the CDR3. Trimming cost V 6 bases and J 7 bases; bases outside gene matches: 6. The germline gives CDR1 ENHRY, CDR2 SYGVKD. CDR3 loop: CAIRGTDGQPQHF. The CDR3 bases are TGTGCCATCAGGGGGACAGATGGCCAGCCCCAGCATTTT.

The V and J genes are TRBV20-1 and TRBJ2-3, with TRBD2 matching 10 bases. CDR1 DFQATT and CDR2 SNEGSKA come from the germline V gene (reference sequence). Germline trimming cut 3 bases from V and 2 bases from J; bases unmatched to any gene: 5. CDR3 length: 15 amino acids. CDR3 sequence: CSARGTSGDTDTQYF. The CDR3 DNA follows: TGCAGTGCTAGGGGAACTAGCGGGGACACAGATACGCAGTATTTT.

This clonotype came up a few times. The chain couples TRBV12-3 or TRBV12-4 to TRBJ1-4, with 7 nucleotides matching TRBD1. There are 15 residues in the CDR3. The J segment lost 5 bases and the V segment lost 4 bases, leaving 7 bases of the junction unmatched. Written as DNA, the CDR3 is TGTGCCAGCAGTTCCGCGGACAGGAGAAATGAAAAACTGTTTTTT. It translates to CASSSADRRNEKLFF.

V usage is TRBV29-1 and J usage is TRBJ2-1; D is unclear. Germline CDR1 reads SQVTM; CDR2 reads ANQGSEA. CDR3 length equals 10 residues. Trimming took 6 bases from V and 6 from J, leaving 6 bases between them. As DNA, the CDR3 is TGCAGCGTAACGGGCAATGAGCAGTTCTTC. This encodes CSVTGNEQFF.

This chain links TRBV29-1 with TRBJ2-3; TRBD2 is a possible D gene (6 bases). CDR1 is SQVTM, CDR2 ANQGSEA, per germline. CDR3 length: 15 amino acids. V lost 3 bases and J lost 10, with 23 bases in between. CDR3: CSVDILGDSVGAQYF. The CDR3 bases are TGCAGCGTTGATATCCTGGGGGACTCCGTAGGAGCGCAGTATTTT.

The chain employs TRBV11-2 and TRBJ2-1; 14 bases are a match to TRBD2. The germline V gene has CDR1 SGHAT and CDR2 FQNNGV. V was clipped by 3 bases and J by 2 bases; unmatched bases: 9. This CDR3 has 19 amino acids. The chain's CDR3 is CASSFPGLAGGRAYNEQFF. The CDR3 DNA reads as TGTGCCAGCAGCTTCCCTGGACTAGCGGGAGGCCGTGCCTACAATGAGCAGTTCTTC. Full variable domain (outside the CDR3, taken from reference TRBV11-2 and TRBJ2-1): EAGVAQSPRYKIIEKRQSVAFWCNPISGHATLYWYQQILGQGPKLLIQFQNNGVVDDSQLPKDRFSAERLKGVDSTLKIQPAKLEDSAVYLCASSFPGLAGGRAYNEQFFGPGTRLTVL.

This clonotype has ten or more counts. The rearrangement links TRBV7-9 to TRBJ1-3; D gene unclear. The CDR3 consists of 16 residues. Trimming took off 6 bases at V and 0 bases at J, with 15 bases between the two ends. Germline V gene data show CDR1 as SEHNR and CDR2 as FQNEAQ (reference sequence). The CDR3 spells CASSPVSTISGNTIYF. The CDR3 coding sequence is TGTGCCAGCAGTCCTGTCTCGACAATCTCTGGAAACACCATATATTTT.

In its sample, this clonotype was seen a few times. This chain joins TRBV27 and TRBJ2-1; 13 bases agree with TRBD2. The CDR3 spans 14 residues. V dropped 4 bases and J dropped 8; count of bases not matched to a gene: 2. Germline CDR1 reads MNHEY; CDR2 reads SMNVEV (reference sequence). CDR3 in DNA: TGTGCCAGCAGTTCACTAGCGGGAGGGCATGAGCAGTTCTTC. Residues: CASSSLAGGHEQFF.

This clonotype was seen more than once but under ten times. This chain connects TRBV20-1 to TRBJ2-4; possibly TRBD1 or TRBD2 for D (5 bases each). CDR3 length: 14 amino acids. Trimming removed 3 bases from V and 8 bases from J, with 17 bases in between. CDR1 and CDR2 (germline): DFQATT, SNEGSKA (reference sequence). The CDR3 DNA sequence: TGCAGTGCTAGGGACCTGGGGGAAGTAGACATTCAGTACTTC. Protein product: CSARDLGEVDIQYF.

The table lists this clonotype with a few counts. J is TRBJ2-2 and V is TRBV7-8; D ambiguous. The CDR3 contains 14 residues. Trimming shortened V by 2 bases and J by 5 bases, and 9 bases separated the two germline ends. From germline, CDR1 is SGHVS and CDR2 FQNEAQ. The CDR3 is CASSLTLGTGELFF. The CDR3 nucleotides read TGTGCCAGCAGCTTAACATTGGGGACCGGGGAGCTGTTTTTT.

The rearrangement uses TRBV7-8 and TRBJ2-4; tentative D call: TRBD2 (7 bases). The ends were cut back, 5 bases at V and 8 bases at J, with 16 bases in the middle. This CDR3 has 14 residues. Looked up from germline, CDR1 is SGHVS and CDR2 is FQNEAQ. CDR3 DNA sequence: TGTGCCAGCAGCAAAGAGGGGGGGGGAGACATTCAGTACTTC. This codes for CASSKEGGGDIQYF. Based on the CDR3 plus reference TRBV7-8 and TRBJ2-4, the full variable domain is GAGVSQSPRYKVAKRGQDVALRCDPISGHVSLFWYQQALGQGPEFLTYFQNEAQLDKSGLPSDRFFAERPEGSVSTLKIQRTQQEDSAVYLCASSKEGGGDIQYFGAGTRLSVL.

In this sample, this clonotype turned up a few times. The chain recombines TRBV20-1 with TRBJ2-7, with 8 bases aligning to TRBD1. CDR3 length equals 13 residues. CDR1 and CDR2 from the germline V gene are DFQATT and SNEGSKA (reference sequence). V was clipped by 5 bases and J by 3 bases; unmatched bases: 6. Here the CDR3 reads CSAVEDRVYEQYF. The CDR3, as DNA: TGCAGTGCTGTTGAGGACAGGGTCTACGAGCAGTACTTC.

This clonotype was seen more than once but under ten times. The rearrangement links TRBV12-3 or TRBV12-4 to TRBJ1-5, with D possibly matching TRBD1 (5 bases). Trimming cost V 6 bases and J 4 bases, with 19 bases left between them. The CDR3 is made up of 16 amino acids. The DNA of the CDR3 is TGTGCCAGCAGCCAATCCGGGGGGACTAGGAATCAGCCCCAGCATTTT. Its protein product is CASSQSGGTRNQPQHF.

This clonotype was seen only a few times. The chain employs TRBV9 and TRBJ2-1, with no clear D. The V and J ends lost 0 bases and 7 bases respectively, with 11 bases between them. There are 14 residues in the CDR3. CDR1 SGDLS and CDR2 YYNGEE come from the germline V gene. CDR3 bases: TGTGCCAGCAGCGTAGCTAGTCCCGTAAATGAGCAGTTCTTC. It yields the protein CASSVASPVNEQFF.

The chain combines TRBV4-1 with TRBJ2-2; D is perhaps TRBD2 (5 bases). The germline V gene has CDR1 MGHRA and CDR2 YSYEKL. Trimming removed 0 bases at V and 3 bases at J, with 8 bases between. CDR3 length equals 15 residues. The CDR3 DNA follows: TGCGCCAGCAGCCAAGATCCGGGATACACCGGGGAGCTGTTTTTT. It is translated as CASSQDPGYTGELFF.

This clonotype was seen only a few times. The rearrangement joins TRBV30 to TRBJ2-3; 11 bases fit TRBD1. Germline lookup yields CDR1 GTSNPN and CDR2 SVGIG (reference sequence). After removal of 0 bases from V and 4 bases from J, the junction contained 6 bases not matched to a gene. The CDR3 covers 16 residues. The CDR3, as DNA: TGTGCCTGGAGTGTTGGACAGGGGGCGGGGGCAGATACGCAGTATTTT. Residues: CAWSVGQGAGADTQYF.

The chain carries TRBV15 and TRBJ2-5, with TRBD2 matching over 7 bases. The CDR3 has 15 residues. Per the germline V gene, CDR1 is LNHNV and CDR2 is YYDKDF (reference sequence). V lost 4 bases to trimming and J lost 5 bases; unmatched junction nucleotides: 10. In DNA, the CDR3 is TGTGCCACCAGCAAGGGAGGGGACCCCTGGGAGACCCAGTACTTC. Its translation: CATSKGGDPWETQYF.